This passage covers 16 T cell receptor beta chains from one sample sequenced in a study of cytomegalovirus exposure and HLA in healthy donors. The PCR was carried out with 60 Vbeta primers and 13 Jbeta primers. The repertoire was sequenced with immunoSEQ multiplex PCR; TCRdb's copy has only in-frame clones and lacks some. The sample has approximately 220,000 clones; approximately 82% are singletons. Sequencing input: PBMCs. The receptors were sampled from a man aged 18-30 years in good health and CMV-seronegative.

In its sample, this clone was seen a few times. J is TRBJ2-1 and V is TRBV5-6; TRBD1 agrees at 8 bases. The CDR3 runs to 14 residues. The trim removed 3 bases at V and 10 bases at J, leaving 9 bases unmatched. Germline-derived CDR1 and CDR2 are SGHDT and YYEEEE. The CDR3, as DNA: TGTGCCAGCAGCTATGGGACAGGTTCTCGGGAGCAGTTCTTC. Translated, it gives CASSYGTGSREQFF.

CDR3 DNA sequence: TGTGCCAGCAGCGCGGGACGGTTAAATACAGATACGCAGTATTTT. The encoded protein is CASSAGRLNTDTQYF. The rearrangement uses TRBV11-3 and TRBJ2-3; TRBD2 might be the D (6 bases). There are 15 residues in the CDR3. The germline CDR1 and CDR2 sequences are SGHNT and YENEEA. V was pared by 5 bases and J by 3 bases, with 15 bases between.

V gene TRBV2 combines with J gene TRBJ1-2; no definite D call. This CDR3 region has 10 residues. Trimming took 8 bases from V and 5 from J, leaving 6 bases between them. Germline values: CDR1 SNHLY, CDR2 FYNNEI. For the CDR3, the DNA is TGTGCCAGCCGAGCGTATGGCTACACCTTC. It codes for CASRAYGYTF.

The gene calls are TRBV7-2 and TRBJ2-7; maybe TRBD1 (5 bases). The CDR3 length is 15 residues. The germline V gene encodes CDR1 SGHTA and CDR2 FQGNSA. V dropped 2 bases and J dropped 5 bases, with 16 bases sitting between them. The CDR3 DNA sequence: TGTGCCAGCAGCTTAATTGTCAGGGTCCGGAACGAGCAGTACTTC. It is translated as CASSLIVRVRNEQYF.

The chain carries TRBV2 and TRBJ2-2, with 7 bases matching TRBD1. The V gene end was trimmed by 6 bases and the J gene end by 6 bases; junction bases not matched to a gene: 7. Germline-derived CDR1 and CDR2 are SNHLY and FYNNEI. CDR3 length equals 14 residues. CDR3 in amino acids: CASRDRVSPGELFF. The CDR3 region has the DNA TGTGCCAGCAGAGACAGGGTATCGCCCGGGGAGCTGTTTTTT. The full variable domain, rest sourced from reference TRBV2 and TRBJ2-2, is EPEVTQTPSHQVTQMGQEVILRCVPISNHLYFYWYRQILGQKVEFLVSFYNNEISEKSEIFDDQFSVERPDGSNFTLKIRSTKLEDSAMYFCASRDRVSPGELFFGEGSRLTVL.

The rearrangement joins TRBV5-1 to TRBJ2-1; D might be TRBD2 (5 bases). The CDR3 is 14 amino acids. CDR1 and CDR2 from the germline V gene are SGHRS and YFSETQ. The V and J ends lost 0 bases and 4 bases respectively, with 8 bases between them. The CDR3 DNA is TGCGCCAGCAGCTTGGCCGGACTGTACAATGAGCAGTTCTTC. It is translated as CASSLAGLYNEQFF.

This CDR3 is CASSYESIRATDTQYF. As DNA, the CDR3 is TGTGCCAGCAGTTATGAATCGATCAGGGCCACAGATACGCAGTATTTT. The V call is TRBV6-5, the J call TRBJ2-3; possibly TRBD1 for D (5 bases). V lost 3 bases and J 2 bases, leaving 15 bases between the germline ends. This CDR3 is built from 16 residues. The germline V gene has CDR1 MNHEY and CDR2 SVGAGI.

The chain is built from TRBV5-6 and TRBJ1-1, with D possibly being TRBD1 (5 bases). The ends were cut back, 0 bases at V and 0 bases at J, with 15 bases in the middle. Germline V gives CDR1 SGHDT, CDR2 YYEEEE. This CDR3 has 17 amino acids. The CDR3 is CASSLAAGSRLNTEAFF. CDR3 nucleotides: TGTGCCAGCAGCTTGGCGGCAGGGTCAAGATTGAACACTGAAGCTTTCTTT.

The chain has TRBV6-1 and TRBJ2-5; D is perhaps TRBD2 (6 bases). The J call may be in error: the DNA end matches TRBJ2-7 better. The CDR3 sequence is 15 residues long. Germline lookup yields CDR1 MNHNS and CDR2 SASEGT. Here the CDR3 DNA reads TGTGCCAGCAGTGAGGACTATCGACACTCCTACGAGCAGTACTTC. Its protein is CASSEDYRHSYEQYF.

J is TRBJ1-3 and V is TRBV7-4, with D possibly TRBD1 on 6 matching bases. Germline-derived CDR1 and CDR2 are SGHVT and SQSDAQ. V lost 0 bases to trimming and J lost 0 bases, with 6 bases between them. This CDR3 is 15 amino acids long. In nucleotides, the CDR3 is TGTGCCAGCAGCTTAGCACAGGGCTCTGGAAACACCATATATTTT. Amino acids: CASSLAQGSGNTIYF.

The chain combines TRBV11-2 with TRBJ1-2, with D uncertain. V lost 2 bases to trimming and J lost 9 bases, with 16 bases between them. Per germline, CDR1 SGHAT and CDR2 FQNNGV. There are 14 residues in the CDR3. CDR3 region: CASSLITARSRYTF. CDR3 nucleotide sequence: TGTGCCAGCAGCTTAATTACAGCCCGGTCGCGCTACACCTTC.

This clone was seen only a few times. The chain uses TRBV2 and TRBJ1-2, with D perhaps TRBD1 (5 bases). Looked up from germline, CDR1 is SNHLY and CDR2 is FYNNEI. This CDR3 has 14 residues. V lost 3 bases and J lost 6, with 14 bases in between. CDR3 nucleotides: TGTGCCAGCAGTGATCGACAGAGCATCAATGGCTACACCTTC. Protein product: CASSDRQSINGYTF. Filled out from reference TRBV2 and TRBJ1-2, the complete variable domain reads EPEVTQTPSHQVTQMGQEVILRCVPISNHLYFYWYRQILGQKVEFLVSFYNNEISEKSEIFDDQFSVERPDGSNFTLKIRSTKLEDSAMYFCASSDRQSINGYTFGSGTRLTVV.

The gene calls are TRBV18 and TRBJ2-1; no clear D. Trimming took 0 bases from V and 4 from J, leaving 10 bases between them. The CDR3 is 15 residues long. Germline loops: CDR1 KGHSH, CDR2 LQKENI. In nucleotides, the CDR3 is TGTGCCAGCTCACCACCGTCAACTATTTACAATGAGCAGTTCTTC. This encodes CASSPPSTIYNEQFF. The full variable domain, its missing parts supplied by reference TRBV18 and TRBJ2-1, is NAGVMQNPRHLVRRRGQEARLRCSPMKGHSHVYWYRQLPEEGLKFMVYLQKENIIDESGMPKERFSAEFPKEGPSILRIQQVVRGDSAAYFCASSPPSTIYNEQFFGPGTRLTVL.

This clone has a single count. The chain recombines TRBV19 with TRBJ1-5; a possible D gene is TRBD1 (6 bases). Germline loops: CDR1 LNHDA, CDR2 SQIVND (reference sequence). Deletions cut 7 bases from V and 3 bases from J, with 13 bases between. The CDR3 spans 14 residues. CDR3 protein: CASTLGGFNQPQHF. CDR3 coding DNA: TGTGCCAGTACCCTAGGGGGTTTCAATCAGCCCCAGCATTTT.

The V call is TRBV18, the J call TRBJ2-7, with D possibly matching TRBD1 (6 bases). The length of the CDR3 is 15 residues. Trimming removed 0 bases from V and 4 bases from J, with 13 bases in between. Germline V gene sequence: CDR1 KGHSH, CDR2 LQKENI. The CDR3, as DNA: TGTGCCAGCTCACCACCGGTTGGGGGCGGTTACGAGCAGTACTTC. Translating gives CASSPPVGGGYEQYF.

In this sample, this clone turned up a few times. This chain links TRBV6-5 with TRBJ1-4, with D maybe TRBD1 (5 bases). Germline V gene lookup returns CDR1 MNHEY and CDR2 SVGAGI. The CDR3 is made up of 14 amino acids. V lost 6 bases, J lost 7 bases, and 15 bases lay in between. The CDR3 loop is CASSDSGRGEKLFF. The CDR3, as DNA: TGTGCCAGCAGCGACAGCGGGCGCGGTGAAAAACTGTTTTTT.